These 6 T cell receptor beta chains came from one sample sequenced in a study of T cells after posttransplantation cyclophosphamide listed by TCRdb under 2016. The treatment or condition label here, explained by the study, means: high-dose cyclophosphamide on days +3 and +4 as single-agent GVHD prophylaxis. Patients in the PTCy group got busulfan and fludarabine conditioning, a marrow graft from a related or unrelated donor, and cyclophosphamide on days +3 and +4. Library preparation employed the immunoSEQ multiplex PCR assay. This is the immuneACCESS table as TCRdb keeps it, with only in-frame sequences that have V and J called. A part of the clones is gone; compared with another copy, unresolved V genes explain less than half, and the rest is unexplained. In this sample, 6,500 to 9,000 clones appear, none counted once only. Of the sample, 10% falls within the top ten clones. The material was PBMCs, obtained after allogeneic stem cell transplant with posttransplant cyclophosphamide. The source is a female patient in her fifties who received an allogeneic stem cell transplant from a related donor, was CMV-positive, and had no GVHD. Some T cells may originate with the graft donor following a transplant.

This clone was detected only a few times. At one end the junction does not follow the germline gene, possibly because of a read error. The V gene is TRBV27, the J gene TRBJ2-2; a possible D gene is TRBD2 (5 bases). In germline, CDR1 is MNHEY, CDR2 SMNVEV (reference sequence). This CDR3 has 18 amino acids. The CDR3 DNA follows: TGTGCCAGCAGTAAAGGGTATGTTTCGCGGACCGAACACCGGGGAGCTGTTTTT. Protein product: CASSKGYVSRTEHRGAVF.

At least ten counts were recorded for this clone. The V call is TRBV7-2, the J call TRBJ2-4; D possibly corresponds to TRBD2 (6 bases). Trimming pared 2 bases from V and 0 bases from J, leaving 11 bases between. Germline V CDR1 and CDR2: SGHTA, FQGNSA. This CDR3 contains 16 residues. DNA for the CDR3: TGTGCCAGCAGCTTACTCCTGGAGGGAGCCAAAAACATTCAGTACTTC. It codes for CASSLLLEGAKNIQYF.

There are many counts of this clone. In DNA, the CDR3 is TGTGCCAGCAGTTTATCGTCAGGCCGGGGGACTGAAGCTTTCTTT. Translating gives CASSLSSGRGTEAFF. This chain links TRBV27 with TRBJ1-1; a possible D gene is TRBD1 (5 bases). This CDR3 has 15 amino acids. V shed 0 bases and J shed 5 bases, with 13 bases lying between them. Germline CDR1 MNHEY, CDR2 SMNVEV (reference sequence).

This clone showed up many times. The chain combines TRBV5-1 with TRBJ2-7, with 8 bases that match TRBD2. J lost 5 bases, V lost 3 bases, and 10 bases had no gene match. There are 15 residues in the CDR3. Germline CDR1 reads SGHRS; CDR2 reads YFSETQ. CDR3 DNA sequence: TGCGCCAGCAGCTCGACCGACGGGGGGGTCCACGAGCAGTACTTC. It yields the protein CASSSTDGGVHEQYF.

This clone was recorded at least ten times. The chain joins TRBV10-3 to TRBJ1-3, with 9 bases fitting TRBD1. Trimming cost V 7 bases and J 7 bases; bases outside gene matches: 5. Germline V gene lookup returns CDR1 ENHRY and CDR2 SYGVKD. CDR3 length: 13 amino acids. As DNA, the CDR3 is TGTGCCATCAAGAGACAGGGGGTTAACACCATATATTTT. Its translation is CAIKRQGVNTIYF.

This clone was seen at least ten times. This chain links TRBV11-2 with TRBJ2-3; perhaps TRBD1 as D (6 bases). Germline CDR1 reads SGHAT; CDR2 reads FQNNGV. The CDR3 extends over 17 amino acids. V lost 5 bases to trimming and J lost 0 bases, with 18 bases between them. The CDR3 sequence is CASSPTLNRESTDTQYF. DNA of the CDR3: TGTGCCAGCAGCCCGACCCTCAACAGGGAGAGCACAGATACGCAGTATTTT.